The 23 T cell receptor beta chains in this list originate from one sample, sequenced in a study of blood T cell repertoires in COVID-19 (TCRdb year 2020). Libraries were made using the immunoSEQ multiplex PCR assay. In TCRdb, the immuneACCESS table is reduced to in-frame sequences with V and J assigned. These tables do not hold every clone; where another copy was compared, an unresolved V gene accounts for under half, and the others remain unexplained. A total of over 250,000 clones appear in this sample, just under 90% of them only once. The ten largest clones capture roughly 6.1% of the sample. Sequences were obtained from peripheral blood. Every receptor here comes from a woman between 45 and 60 years old with COVID-19, enrolled during active disease.

The V and J genes are TRBV7-2 and TRBJ2-7, with D maybe TRBD1 (6 bases). V was cut by 4 bases and J by 3 bases, with 13 bases left in between. The CDR3 runs to 14 residues. The germline V gene has CDR1 SGHTA and CDR2 FQGNSA. For the CDR3, the DNA is TGTGCCAGCAGCTCAAAGGGACAACGCTACGAGCAGTACTTC. Amino acid sequence: CASSSKGQRYEQYF.

This rearrangement joins TRBV5-6 to TRBJ2-1; 7 bases match TRBD2. The junction had 13 bases not matched to a gene; V was cut back by 2 bases and J by 5 bases. The CDR3 is made up of 17 amino acids. Germline lookup yields CDR1 SGHDT and CDR2 YYEEEE. The CDR3 protein is CASSFFSASGMNNEQFF. For the CDR3, the DNA is TGTGCCAGCAGCTTTTTTTCTGCTAGCGGAATGAACAATGAGCAGTTCTTC. Using reference TRBV5-6 and TRBJ2-1 for the parts outside the CDR3, the full variable domain is DAGVTQSPTHLIKTRGQQVTLRCSPKSGHDTVSWYQQALGQGPQFIFQYYEEEERQRGNFPDRFSGHQFPNYSSELNVNALLLGDSALYLCASSFFSASGMNNEQFFGPGTRLTVL.

This chain joins TRBV2 and TRBJ2-7, with TRBD2 matching over 7 bases. CDR1 and CDR2 (germline): SNHLY, FYNNEI. The CDR3 covers 14 residues. The V gene end was trimmed by 6 bases and the J gene end by 0 bases; junction bases not matched to a gene: 5. CDR3 protein: CASRERGSSYEQYF. CDR3 nucleotides: TGTGCCAGCAGAGAGCGGGGCAGCTCCTACGAGCAGTACTTC.

As DNA, the CDR3 is TGCGCCAGCAGCCAAGGCACCACAGTCCCTCTTAGGAACACCGGGGAGCTGTTTTTT. It specifies CASSQGTTVPLRNTGELFF. This chain connects TRBV4-3 to TRBJ2-2; D is undetermined. Germline loops: CDR1 LGHNA, CDR2 YSLEER. The CDR3 is 19 residues long. Trimming pared 1 base from V and 1 base from J, leaving 19 bases between.

The genes are TRBV29-1 and TRBJ1-1; TRBD1 is a possible D gene (5 bases). The CDR3 has 10 amino acids. Germline CDR1 reads SQVTM; CDR2 reads ANQGSEA. V was clipped by 7 bases and J by 10 bases, with 13 bases between them. The CDR3 reads CSAERDSAFF. The CDR3 DNA follows: TGCAGCGCAGAACGGGACTCAGCTTTCTTT. The complete variable domain, with remaining parts taken from reference TRBV29-1 and TRBJ1-1, reads SAVISQKPSRDICQRGTSLTIQCQVDSQVTMMFWYRQQPGQSLTLIATANQGSEATYESGFVIDKFPISRPNLTFSTLTVSNMSPEDSSIYLCSAERDSAFFGQGTRLTVV.

The chain combines TRBV28 with TRBJ1-2; the D is unclear. Trimming pared 7 bases from V and 1 base from J, leaving 13 bases between. The CDR3 runs 14 residues. Germline CDR1 MDHEN, CDR2 SYDVKM. The CDR3 bases are TGTGCCAGCACATATTCCGGGGTTAACTATGGCTACACCTTC. Translating it yields CASTYSGVNYGYTF.

The chain links TRBV5-4 to TRBJ2-2; tentatively, D is TRBD1 (5 bases). V was shortened by 3 bases and J by 4 bases, with 10 bases between the two germline ends. Germline CDR1 SGHNT, CDR2 YYREEE (reference sequence). CDR3 length: 14 residues. CDR3 residues: CASSWQGSTGELFF. The CDR3 DNA is TGTGCCAGCAGCTGGCAGGGATCCACCGGGGAGCTGTTTTTT.

V usage is TRBV28 and J usage is TRBJ2-3; D may be TRBD2 (6 bases). The V end was cut by 6 bases, the J end by 0 bases, with 13 bases between. The CDR3 loop spans 15 amino acids. Germline V gives CDR1 MDHEN, CDR2 SYDVKM. This CDR3 is CASSQTGASTDTQYF. The CDR3 DNA sequence: TGTGCCAGCAGCCAGACGGGAGCTAGCACAGATACGCAGTATTTT.

This clone was seen once. The chain links TRBV5-5 to TRBJ1-1, with D possibly matching TRBD1 (5 bases). The CDR3 has 14 amino acids. Germline loops: CDR1 SGHKS, CDR2 YYEKEE (reference sequence). V was shortened by 3 bases and J by 6 bases, with 15 bases between the two germline ends. For the CDR3, the DNA is TGTGCCAGCAGCTCTAGCGGTGAGGGGCCTGAAGCTTTCTTT. This gives the protein CASSSSGEGPEAFF. Drawing the rest from reference TRBV5-5 and TRBJ1-1, the complete variable domain is DAGVTQSPTHLIKTRGQQVTLRCSPISGHKSVSWYQQVLGQGPQFIFQYYEKEERGRGNFPDRFSARQFPNYSSELNVNALLLGDSALYLCASSSSGEGPEAFFGQGTRLTVV.

This chain links TRBV2 with TRBJ1-6; no clear D gene. The CDR3 sequence is 14 residues long. V was shortened by 2 bases and J by 9 bases, with 11 bases between the two germline ends. Germline V gives CDR1 SNHLY, CDR2 FYNNEI. The CDR3 coding sequence is TGTGCCAGCAGTGAAAGCAGTTGGAGTTCACCCCTCCACTTT. Its protein is CASSESSWSSPLHF.

The V and J genes are TRBV6-1 and TRBJ1-1; 7 bases are shared with TRBD1. This CDR3 region has 14 residues. CDR1 MNHNS and CDR2 SASEGT come from the germline V gene. J lost 6 bases, V lost 3 bases, and 7 bases had no gene match. The CDR3 region has the DNA TGTGCCAGCAGTGAGGAACAGGGGAGTGCTGAAGCTTTCTTT. This sequence encodes CASSEEQGSAEAFF.

The chain joins TRBV27 to TRBJ2-1, with TRBD2 matching 8 bases. In germline, CDR1 is MNHEY, CDR2 SMNVEV (reference sequence). The CDR3 has 16 residues. J was trimmed by 4 bases and V by 7 bases; bases with no gene match: 12. This CDR3 is CASIIIAGKLYNEQFF. Here the CDR3 DNA reads TGTGCCAGCATAATTATAGCGGGAAAACTTTACAATGAGCAGTTCTTC.

The CDR3 loop is CASSPLMGGTGELFF. Here the CDR3 DNA reads TGTGCCAGCTCACCATTGATGGGGGGCACCGGGGAGCTGTTTTTT. The rearrangement links TRBV18 to TRBJ2-2; the D gene is possibly TRBD2 (6 bases). The CDR3 loop spans 15 amino acids. Germline V gene lookup returns CDR1 KGHSH and CDR2 LQKENI. Trimming cost V 2 bases and J 4 bases, with 11 bases left between them.

The CDR3 DNA sequence: TGTGCCAGCAGCTTAGACGGACTTAGCAATCAGCCCCAGCATTTT. Protein sequence: CASSLDGLSNQPQHF. The genes are TRBV5-4 and TRBJ1-5, with unresolved D. V shed 2 bases and J shed 0 bases, with 9 bases lying between them. CDR1 and CDR2 (germline): SGHNT, YYREEE (reference sequence). The CDR3 consists of 15 residues.

The chain combines TRBV20-1 with TRBJ2-2, with TRBD2 matching 9 bases. This CDR3 region has 15 residues. Germline CDR1 and CDR2: DFQATT and SNEGSKA (reference sequence). V shed 3 bases and J 5 bases; nucleotides not matched to a gene: 7. The CDR3 protein is CSASWAGGPTGELFF. In DNA form, the CDR3 reads TGCAGTGCTAGTTGGGCGGGAGGGCCGACCGGGGAGCTGTTTTTT.

This clone appeared a few times. The rearrangement links TRBV6-1 to TRBJ1-1; possible D gene TRBD1, 5 bases. The V gene's germline CDR1 is MNHNS and CDR2 SASEGT. This CDR3 contains 13 residues. Trimming shortened V by 3 bases and J by 4 bases, and 9 bases separated the two germline ends. CDR3 sequence (DNA): TGTGCCAGCAGTGACGGACACACCACTGAAGCTTTCTTT. It yields the protein CASSDGHTTEAFF.

The rearrangement uses TRBV4-2 and TRBJ2-3; D is perhaps TRBD1 (6 bases). CDR1 LGHNA and CDR2 YNFKEQ come from the germline V gene. CDR3 length equals 16 residues. With 1 base removed from V and 14 bases from J, the gap between germline ends came to 25 bases. The CDR3 reads CASSQVDPQGPYSAYF. The CDR3, as DNA: TGTGCCAGCAGCCAAGTAGATCCACAGGGCCCCTATTCGGCGTATTTT.

This chain connects TRBV6-5 to TRBJ1-4; 10 bases align to TRBD1. The CDR3 covers 15 residues. The trim removed 4 bases at V and 7 bases at J, leaving 6 bases unmatched. Germline-derived CDR1 and CDR2 are MNHEY and SVGAGI. CDR3 DNA sequence: TGTGCCAGCAGTTCCAGGACAGGGGGAACTGAAAAACTGTTTTTT. Protein: CASSSRTGGTEKLFF.

The V and J genes are TRBV29-1 and TRBJ1-3; no firm D call. CDR3 length: 12 residues. V dropped 7 bases and J dropped 4 bases, with 11 bases sitting between them. Germline CDR1 is SQVTM and CDR2 is ANQGSEA. The CDR3 reads CSASGSGNTIYF. The CDR3 DNA reads TGCAGCGCCTCCGGGTCAGGAAACACCATATATTTT.

The J gene is TRBJ1-6, the V gene TRBV28; D is perhaps TRBD1 (6 bases). V was cut by 10 bases and J by 6 bases, with 19 bases left in between. Germline V gene sequence: CDR1 MDHEN, CDR2 SYDVKM. This CDR3 contains 15 residues. This CDR3 reads CATGREGQFNSPLHF. The CDR3 DNA sequence: TGTGCCACCGGACGCGAGGGACAATTTAATTCACCCCTCCACTTT.

The rearrangement links TRBV10-3 to TRBJ2-7; a weak D match, TRBD2 (6 bases). The CDR3 length is 16 residues. CDR1 and CDR2 from the germline V gene are ENHRY and SYGVKD. Trimming took off 3 bases at V and 4 bases at J, with 19 bases between the two ends. The CDR3 sequence is CAISDPLGGSVYEQYF. DNA of the CDR3: TGTGCCATCAGTGATCCCCTAGGAGGGAGCGTTTACGAGCAGTACTTC.

The genes are TRBV5-1 and TRBJ1-3; tentative D call: TRBD1 (5 bases). V was clipped by 5 bases and J by 0 bases, with 12 bases between them. This CDR3 is 15 amino acids long. The V gene's germline CDR1 is SGHRS and CDR2 YFSETQ. CDR3 sequence: CASSITGDSGNTIYF. In nucleotides, the CDR3 is TGCGCCAGCAGTATCACAGGCGACTCTGGAAACACCATATATTTT.

The rearrangement links TRBV30 to TRBJ2-1; 9 nucleotides match TRBD2. Germline loops: CDR1 GTSNPN, CDR2 SVGIG (reference sequence). The junction had 7 bases not matched to a gene; V was cut back by 7 bases and J by 0 bases. CDR3 length equals 15 residues. The CDR3 spells CAYGAGGSSYNEQFF. CDR3 coding DNA: TGTGCCTATGGGGCGGGAGGGTCCTCCTACAATGAGCAGTTCTTC. Filled out from reference TRBV30 and TRBJ2-1, the complete variable domain reads SQTIHQWPATLVQPVGSPLSLECTVEGTSNPNLYWYRQAAGRGLQLLFYSVGIGQISSEVPQNLSASRPQDRQFILSSKKLLLSDSGFYLCAYGAGGSSYNEQFFGPGTRLTVL.